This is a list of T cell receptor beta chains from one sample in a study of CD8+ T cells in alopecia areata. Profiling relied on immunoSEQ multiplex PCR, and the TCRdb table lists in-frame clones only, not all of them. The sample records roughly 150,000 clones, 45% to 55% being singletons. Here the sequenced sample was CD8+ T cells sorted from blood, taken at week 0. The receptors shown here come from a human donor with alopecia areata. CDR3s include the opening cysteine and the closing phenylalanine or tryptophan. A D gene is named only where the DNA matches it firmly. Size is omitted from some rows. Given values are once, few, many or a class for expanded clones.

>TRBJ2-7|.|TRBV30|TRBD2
TGTGCCTGGGGCCAGCGGGGGGCTAGGTACGAGCAGTACTTC
CAWGQRGARYEQYF
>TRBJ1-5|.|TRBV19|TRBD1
TGTGCCAGTAGTACGACAGGGGAAAGCAATCAGCCCCAGCATTTT
CASSTTGESNQPQHF
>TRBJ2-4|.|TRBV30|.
TGTGCCTGGAGCCGGGACGCAGCCAAAAACATTCAGTACTTC
CAWSRDAAKNIQYF
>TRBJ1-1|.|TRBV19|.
TGTGCCAGTAGTATCGGTTTATATGAAGCTTTCTTT
CASSIGLYEAFF
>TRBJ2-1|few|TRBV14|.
TGTGCCAGCAGCCAAGAGTCCACGGTCAACAATGAGCAGTTCTTC
CASSQESTVNNEQFF
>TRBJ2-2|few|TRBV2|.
TGTGCCAGCAGTGAAAGGGCAGGACTTACCGGGGAGCTGTTTTTT
CASSERAGLTGELFF
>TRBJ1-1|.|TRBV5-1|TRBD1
TGCGCCAGCAGCCTCAGGGGGCCGAACACTGAAGCTTTCTTT
CASSLRGPNTEAFF
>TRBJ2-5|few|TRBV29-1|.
TGCAGCGTTGAACTGGCAGGGGTCCAAGAGACCCAGTACTTC
CSVELAGVQETQYF
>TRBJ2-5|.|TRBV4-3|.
TGCGCCAGCAGCCAAGCGGTACAGCACCAAGAGACCCAGTACTTC
CASSQAVQHQETQYF
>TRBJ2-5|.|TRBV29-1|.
TGCAGCGTTGTTGGGGGGTCCCGGGAGACCCAGTACTTC
CSVVGGSRETQYF
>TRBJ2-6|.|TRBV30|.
TGTGCCTGGAGTTATTTGACATCTGGGGCCAACGTCCTGACTTTC
CAWSYLTSGANVLTF
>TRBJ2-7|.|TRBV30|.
TGTGCCTGGAGTGTACCTCAGGGAGTCCACGAGCAGTACTTC
CAWSVPQGVHEQYF
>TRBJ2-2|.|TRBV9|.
TGTGCCAGCAGCGAGGCCGGGGAGCTGTTTTTT
CASSEAGELFF
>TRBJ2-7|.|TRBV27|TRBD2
TGTGCCAGCAGCCGACTAGCCACCTACGAGCAGTACTTC
CASSRLATYEQYF
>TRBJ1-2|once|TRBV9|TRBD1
TGTGCCAGCAGCGCGGAGACAGGGAGCGGCTATGGCTACACCTTC
CASSAETGSGYGYTF
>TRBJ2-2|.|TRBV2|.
TGTGCCAGCAGTGAAGGGGATAGGAACACCGGGGAGCTGTTTTTT
CASSEGDRNTGELFF
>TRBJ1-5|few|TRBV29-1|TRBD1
TGCAGCGTTAGGGAAGGGGGCGCAACGCAGCCCCAGCATTTT
CSVREGGATQPQHF
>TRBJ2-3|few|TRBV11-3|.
TGTGCCAGCAGCTCTAGGACCTCTGATGGAGATACGCAGTATTTT
CASSSRTSDGDTQYF
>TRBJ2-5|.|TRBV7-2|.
TGTGCCAGCAGCTTAGTCGGGCTAGAAGAGACCCAGTACTTC
CASSLVGLEETQYF
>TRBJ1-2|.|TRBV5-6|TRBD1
TGTGCCAGCAGCGCTCGGGACAGGATGCTAGAGAACTATGGCTACACCTTC
CASSARDRMLENYGYTF
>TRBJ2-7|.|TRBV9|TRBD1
TGTGCCAGCAGCCCTCGGACAGGGAGCTCCTACGAGCAGTACTTC
CASSPRTGSSYEQYF
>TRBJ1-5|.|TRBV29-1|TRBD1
TGCAGCGTCATGACAGGGGGGGATCAGCCCCAGCATTTT
CSVMTGGDQPQHF
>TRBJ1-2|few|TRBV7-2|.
TGTGCCAGCAGCTTAGCGAGGAGGGATGGCTACACCTTC
CASSLARRDGYTF
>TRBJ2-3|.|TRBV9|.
TGTGCCAGCAGCGGTGCGCGGGGAAGCACAGATACGCAGTATTTT
CASSGARGSTDTQYF
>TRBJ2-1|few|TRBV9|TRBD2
TGTGCCAGCAGTCGGGGGGGTAAGAATGAGCAGTTCTTC
CASSRGGKNEQFF
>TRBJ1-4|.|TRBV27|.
TGTGCCAGCAGTTCCTCTATAGCGACGGGCGAAAAACTGTTTTTT
CASSSSIATGEKLFF
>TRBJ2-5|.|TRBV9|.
TGTGCCAGCAGCCATCCCATCAGGCCGTCGGGGGCAGAGACCCAGTACTTC
CASSHPIRPSGAETQYF
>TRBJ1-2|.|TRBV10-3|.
TGTGCCAGCCAGCCTGTGGGGGACTTTGGCTACACCTTC
CASQPVGDFGYTF
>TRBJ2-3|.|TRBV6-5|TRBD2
TGTGCCAGCAGTTACTCGAAGCGGGGAGGCACAGATACGCAGTATTTT
CASSYSKRGGTDTQYF
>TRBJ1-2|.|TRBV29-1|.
TGCAGCGTTGAAACGGGAGGGACTAACTATGGCTACACCTTC
CSVETGGTNYGYTF
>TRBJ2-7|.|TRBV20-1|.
TGCAGTGCCTGGGACACCTACGAGCAGTACTTC
CSAWDTYEQYF
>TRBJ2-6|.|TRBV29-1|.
TGCAGCGTTGAAAGGGTTGGGACAGGGGCCAACGTCCTGACTTTC
CSVERVGTGANVLTF
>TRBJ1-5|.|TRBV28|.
TGTGCCAGCAGTTTCAAATTCACTGGGGATCAGCCCCAGCATTTT
CASSFKFTGDQPQHF
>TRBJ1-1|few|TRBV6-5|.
TGTGCCAGCACTTTGGTTGGGGCGGGCCACTCTGAAGCTTTCTTT
CASTLVGAGHSEAFF
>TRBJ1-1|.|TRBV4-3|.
TGCGCCAGCAGCCAGGGAAGAGGGACTGAAGCTTTCTTT
CASSQGRGTEAFF
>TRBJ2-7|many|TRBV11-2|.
TGTGCCAGCAGGCTAGATGGGACCTACTCCTACGAGCAGTACTTC
CASRLDGTYSYEQYF
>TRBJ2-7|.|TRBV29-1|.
TGCAGCGTTCTCCCACAAGGAGGCTCCTACGAGCAGTACTTC
CSVLPQGGSYEQYF
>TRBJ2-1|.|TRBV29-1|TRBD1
TGCAGCGGTGGGACAGCTGGCAATGAGCAGTTCTTC
CSGGTAGNEQFF
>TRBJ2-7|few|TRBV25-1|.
TGTGCCAGCAGTGCCCGTGTTGGGACCTACGAGCAGTACTTC
CASSARVGTYEQYF
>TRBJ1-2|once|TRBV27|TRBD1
TGTGCCAGCAGTTTAGGGACAGGGAATGGCTATGGCTACACCTTC
CASSLGTGNGYGYTF
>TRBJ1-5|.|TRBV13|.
TGTGCCAGCAGCTTAGGGGGGGCGCAAGGTCAGCAGCCCCAGCATTTT
CASSLGGAQGQQPQHF
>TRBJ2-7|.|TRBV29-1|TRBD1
TGCAGCGTTGAGGGTGGGACAGTCTCCTACGAGCAGTACTTC
CSVEGGTVSYEQYF
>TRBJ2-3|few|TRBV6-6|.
TGTGCCAGCTCACGGGGAAGCACAGATACGCAGTATTTT
CASSRGSTDTQYF
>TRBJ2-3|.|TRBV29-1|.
TGCAGCGTTGAGCGTGAGTTGGACACAGATACGCAGTATTTT
CSVERELDTDTQYF
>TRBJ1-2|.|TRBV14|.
TGTGCCAGCAGCCAGTCACTGAAGGTTGGCTACACCTTC
CASSQSLKVGYTF
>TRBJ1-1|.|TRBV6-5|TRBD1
TGTGCCAGCAGCGTGGACAGGGGCACTGAAGCTTTCTTT
CASSVDRGTEAFF
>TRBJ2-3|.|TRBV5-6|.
TGTGCCAGCAGCTTCGGGGTTGACGGCACAGATACGCAGTATTTT
CASSFGVDGTDTQYF
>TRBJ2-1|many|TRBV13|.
TGTGCCAGCAGCTTAAGGAGGGAAAACTACAATGAGCAGTTCTTC
CASSLRRENYNEQFF
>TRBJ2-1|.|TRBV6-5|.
TGTGCCAGCAGAGACGAACTCGATGAGCAGTTCTTC
CASRDELDEQFF
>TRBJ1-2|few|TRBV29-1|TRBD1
TGCAGCGCCCGGGGGACAGAGGGCTACACCTTC
CSARGTEGYTF
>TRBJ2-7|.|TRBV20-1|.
TGCGGGGTCAGGGACGGCGAGCAGTACTTC
CGVRDGEQYF
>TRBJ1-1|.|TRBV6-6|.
TGTGCCAGCCGAGATAGGGTGGTTGAAGCTTTCTTT
CASRDRVVEAFF
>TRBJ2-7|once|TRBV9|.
TGTGCCAGCAGCGTAGACGCGGTAGGGTACGAGCAGTACTTC
CASSVDAVGYEQYF